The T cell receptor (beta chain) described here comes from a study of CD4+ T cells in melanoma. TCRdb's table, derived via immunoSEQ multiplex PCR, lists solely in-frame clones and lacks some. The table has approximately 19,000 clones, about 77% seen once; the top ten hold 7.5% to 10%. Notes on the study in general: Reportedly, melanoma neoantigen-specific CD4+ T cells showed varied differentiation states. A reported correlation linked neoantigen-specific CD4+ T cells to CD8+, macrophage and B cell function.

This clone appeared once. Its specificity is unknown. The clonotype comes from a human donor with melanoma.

The CDR3 coding sequence is TGCGCCAGCAGCTTGGAGTCCGGACTGAACACTGAAGCTTTCTTT. It translates to CASSLESGLNTEAFF. The chain employs TRBV5-1 and TRBJ1-1; D remains ambiguous. V shed 0 bases and J shed 0 bases, with 9 bases lying between them. Germline V gives CDR1 SGHRS, CDR2 YFSETQ. CDR3 length: 15 amino acids.